This entry concerns a single TCR beta chain. Its target is unknown. This specimen belongs to a study of CXCR3-negative and CXCR3-positive naive CD8 T cells. The CDR3 runs to 15 residues. Germline V gene lookup returns CDR1 SNHLY and CDR2 FYNNEI. Study-wide findings and caveats: Similarly elevated diversity marked both naive subsets, with memory CD8+ cells showing far lower diversity. CD5 surface expression was similar among naive subsets, and TCR strength was estimated by inference from TRB CDR3 properties.

Libraries of TRB cDNA were made by 5' RACE and carried UMIs. TCRdb re-analyzed the 5' RACE reads; it lists each CDR3 protein once, without DNA. This sample's table has around 96,000 distinct CDR3 sequences. CD45RO-CCR7+CD27+CD95- defined naive CD8+ T cells. The receptor's source is a human donor in good health. Some clones in this sample may be carry-over from other donors' samples. The material sequenced was naive CXCR3- CD8+ T cells from blood. Stated subset: CD45RO-CCR7+CD27+CD95- naive CD8+ T cells lacking CXCR3 (TNR3-). The chain joins TRBV2 to TRBJ2-1; TCRdb indicates TRBD1, and absent DNA this call remains unverified. The CDR3 protein is CASSVGRLGYNEQFF.